This is a list of T cell receptor beta chains from one sample in a study of blood T cell repertoires in COVID-19. Assay used: immunoSEQ multiplex PCR; TCRdb lists only in-frame clones, some missing. In the table there are fewer than 500,000 clones, 86% of which are singletons. The sample consisted of peripheral blood. Receptor source: a woman aged 30 to 39 with active or convalescent COVID-19. Each CDR3 is given with its conserved first and last residue. D genes are given only for firm matches. Rows may omit the clone size; those that give it use once, few, many or a size class.

>TRBJ1-2|-|TRBV19|TRBD1
CASSLGQGRYGYTF
TGTGCCAGTAGTTTGGGACAGGGTCGATATGGCTACACCTTC
>TRBJ1-1|-|TRBV5-6|-
CASSSPVGSGDTEAFF
TGTGCCAGCAGCTCACCCGTGGGGAGCGGGGACACTGAAGCTTTCTTT
>TRBJ2-1|-|TRBV6-5|-
CASSKPGQVINEQFF
TGTGCCAGCAGTAAACCGGGACAAGTAATCAATGAGCAGTTCTTC
>TRBJ2-7|few|TRBV5-1|TRBD1
CASSPGQVSYEQYF
TGCGCCAGCAGCCCTGGACAGGTATCCTACGAGCAGTACTTC
>TRBJ2-3|once|TRBV11-3|-
CASSSRSDTQYF
TGTGCCAGCAGCTCGAGATCAGATACGCAGTATTTT
>TRBJ2-1|-|TRBV11-2|-
CASSPTSGVLSYNEQFF
TGTGCCAGCAGCCCGACTAGTGGTGTACTCAGCTACAATGAGCAGTTCTTC
>TRBJ2-1|-|TRBV6-5|TRBD2
CASSSKREGPYNEQFF
TGTGCCAGCAGTTCTAAGCGGGAGGGCCCATACAATGAGCAGTTCTTC
>TRBJ2-2|-|TRBV5-1|TRBD1
CASRDRVTGELFF
TGCGCCAGCAGGGACAGGGTCACCGGGGAGCTGTTTTTT
>TRBJ2-7|-|TRBV27|TRBD2
CASSLSGLAGTYEQYF
TGTGCCAGCAGTTTATCGGGACTAGCGGGGACCTACGAGCAGTACTTC
>TRBJ2-3|-|TRBV6-1|-
CASSEWGPSTDTQYF
TGTGCCAGCAGTGAATGGGGGCCTAGCACAGATACGCAGTATTTT
>TRBJ1-2|-|TRBV19|-
CASSEKGWGYTF
TGTGCCAGTAGCGAAAAGGGGTGGGGCTACACCTTC
>TRBJ1-1|few|TRBV6-1|TRBD1
CASSDQGGKTEAFF
TGTGCCAGCAGTGACCAGGGGGGAAAGACTGAAGCTTTCTTT
>TRBJ2-1|-|TRBV27|TRBD1
CASSLWDRGNYNEQFF
TGTGCCAGCAGTTTATGGGACAGGGGAAACTACAATGAGCAGTTCTTC
>TRBJ2-7|-|TRBV6-6|TRBD1
CASSFTTGQNYEQYF
TGTGCCAGCAGCTTTACGACAGGGCAGAACTACGAGCAGTACTTC
>TRBJ1-1|-|TRBV29-1|TRBD1
CSVDGQGTEAFF
TGCAGCGTTGATGGACAGGGCACTGAAGCTTTCTTT
>TRBJ2-6|once|TRBV5-4|TRBD1
CASSPGGSGANVLTF
TGTGCCAGCAGCCCAGGGGGCTCTGGGGCCAACGTCCTGACTTTC
>TRBJ1-1|-|TRBV19|-
CASSTNGGSTEAFF
TGTGCCAGTAGTACCAACGGGGGTAGCACTGAAGCTTTCTTT
>TRBJ2-7|-|TRBV7-9|TRBD2
CASSLGAGGLNEQYF
TGTGCCAGCAGCTTAGGAGCGGGAGGGCTCAACGAGCAGTACTTC
>TRBJ1-2|-|TRBV10-3|TRBD1
CAISESGQGVYGYTF
TGTGCCATCAGTGAGTCGGGGCAGGGGGTCTATGGCTACACCTTC
>TRBJ2-5|-|TRBV19|TRBD1
CASSIDSGGRETQYF
TGTGCCAGTAGTATAGACTCAGGGGGCCGAGAGACCCAGTACTTC
>TRBJ2-7|-|TRBV19|-
CASSPDTEISYEQYF
TGTGCCAGTAGTCCAGATACGGAGATCTCCTACGAGCAGTACTTC
>TRBJ2-7|few|TRBV29-1|TRBD1
CSVHGQVGNEQYF
TGCAGCGTCCATGGACAGGTCGGGAACGAGCAGTACTTC
>TRBJ1-2|-|TRBV11-2|TRBD1
CASSREGQGATNGYTF
TGTGCCAGCAGCCGGGAGGGACAGGGGGCGACAAATGGCTACACCTTC
>TRBJ2-3|-|TRBV6-2/TRBV6-3|TRBD2
CASSARGGGDSDTQYF
TGTGCCAGCAGTGCCCGTGGCGGGGGGGACTCAGATACGCAGTATTTT
>TRBJ1-5|-|TRBV4-2|TRBD1
CASSQDPGQGNQPQHF
TGTGCCAGCAGCCAAGATCCGGGACAGGGAAATCAGCCCCAGCATTTT
>TRBJ1-2|-|TRBV5-1|-
CASSLYDYENPGYGYTF
TGCGCCAGCAGCTTGTATGATTACGAGAACCCCGGCTATGGCTACACCTTC
>TRBJ1-3|-|TRBV19|-
CASSIQGFGNTIYF
TGTGCCAGTAGTATCCAGGGATTTGGAAACACCATATATTTT
>TRBJ2-7|-|TRBV12-5|-
CASGLVKGGEQYF
TGTGCTAGTGGTTTGGTAAAGGGGGGGGAGCAGTACTTC
>TRBJ1-2|-|TRBV11-2|-
CASSLGLGENYGYTF
TGTGCCAGCAGCTTAGGTCTAGGGGAAAACTATGGCTACACCTTC
>TRBJ2-4|-|TRBV5-8|-
CASSPGGTIAKNIQYF
TGTGCCAGCAGCCCTGGGGGCACTATAGCCAAAAACATTCAGTACTTC
>TRBJ2-1|-|TRBV5-4|-
CASSPGGGSENEQFF
TGTGCCAGCAGCCCGGGCGGTGGTAGCGAGAATGAGCAGTTCTTC
>TRBJ2-7|-|TRBV27|TRBD1
CASSSPRYSRDRGYHSYEQYF
TGTGCCAGCAGTTCCCCCCGGTATTCTAGGGACAGGGGCTACCACTCCTACGAGCAGTACTTC
>TRBJ1-1|once|TRBV4-1|TRBD1
CASCRLAGGMNTEAFF
TGCGCCAGCTGTCGCCTGGCAGGGGGCATGAACACTGAAGCTTTCTTT
>TRBJ2-1|-|TRBV13|-
CASRKSGVNEQFF
TGTGCCAGCAGGAAGAGCGGCGTTAATGAGCAGTTCTTC
>TRBJ2-7|few|TRBV5-5|TRBD2
CASRLAGSYEQYF
TGTGCCAGCAGACTAGCGGGCTCCTACGAGCAGTACTTC
>TRBJ2-7|-|TRBV10-3|-
CAITQGTSYEQYF
TGTGCCATCACCCAGGGGACATCCTACGAGCAGTACTTC
>TRBJ2-1|-|TRBV2|-
CASSVLARGEQFF
TGTGCCAGCAGTGTCTTAGCGAGAGGCGAGCAGTTCTTC